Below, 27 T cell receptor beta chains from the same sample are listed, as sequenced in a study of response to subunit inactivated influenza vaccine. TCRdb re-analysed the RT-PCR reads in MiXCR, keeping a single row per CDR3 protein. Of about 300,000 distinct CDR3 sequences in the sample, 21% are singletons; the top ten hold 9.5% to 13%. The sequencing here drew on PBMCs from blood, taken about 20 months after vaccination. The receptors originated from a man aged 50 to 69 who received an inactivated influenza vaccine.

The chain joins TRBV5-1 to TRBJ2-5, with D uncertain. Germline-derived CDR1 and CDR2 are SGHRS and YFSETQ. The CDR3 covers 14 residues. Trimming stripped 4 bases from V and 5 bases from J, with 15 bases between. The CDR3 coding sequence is TGCGCCAGCAGCCCCCAAGGAACCCATGAGACCCAGTACTTC. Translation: CASSPQGTHETQYF.

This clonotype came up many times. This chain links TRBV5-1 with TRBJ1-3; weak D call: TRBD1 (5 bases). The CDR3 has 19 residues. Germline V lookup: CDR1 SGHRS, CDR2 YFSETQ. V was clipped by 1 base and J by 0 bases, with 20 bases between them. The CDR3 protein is CASSLTFGTAASSGNTIYF. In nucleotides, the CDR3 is TGCGCCAGCAGCTTGACCTTCGGGACGGCCGCGAGCTCTGGAAACACCATATATTTT.

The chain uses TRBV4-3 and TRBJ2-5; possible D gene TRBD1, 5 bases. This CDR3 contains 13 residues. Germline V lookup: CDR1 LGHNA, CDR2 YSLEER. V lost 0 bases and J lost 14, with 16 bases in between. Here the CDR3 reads CASSQDLRTIRYF. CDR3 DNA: TGCGCCAGCAGCCAAGACTTAAGGACAATCCGATACTTC.

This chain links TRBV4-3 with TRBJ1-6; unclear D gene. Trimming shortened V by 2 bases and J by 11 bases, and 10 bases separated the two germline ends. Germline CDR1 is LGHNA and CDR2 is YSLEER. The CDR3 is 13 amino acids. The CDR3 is CASSQTIRAPLHF. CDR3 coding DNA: TGCGCCAGCAGCCAAACAATAAGGGCACCCCTCCACTTT.

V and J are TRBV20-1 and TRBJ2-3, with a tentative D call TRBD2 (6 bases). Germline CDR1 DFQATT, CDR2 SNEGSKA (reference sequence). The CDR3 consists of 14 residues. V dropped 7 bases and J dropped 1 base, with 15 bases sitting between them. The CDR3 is CSVLPVAGTDTQYF. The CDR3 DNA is TGCAGTGTCCTGCCGGTAGCGGGCACAGATACGCAGTATTTT.

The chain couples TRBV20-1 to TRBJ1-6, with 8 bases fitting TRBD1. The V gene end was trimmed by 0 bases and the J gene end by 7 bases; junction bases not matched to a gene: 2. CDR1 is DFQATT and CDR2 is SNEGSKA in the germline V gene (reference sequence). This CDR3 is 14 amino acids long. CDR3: CSARDNRGNSPLHF. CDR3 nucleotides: TGCAGTGCTAGAGATAACAGGGGGAATTCACCCCTCCACTTT.

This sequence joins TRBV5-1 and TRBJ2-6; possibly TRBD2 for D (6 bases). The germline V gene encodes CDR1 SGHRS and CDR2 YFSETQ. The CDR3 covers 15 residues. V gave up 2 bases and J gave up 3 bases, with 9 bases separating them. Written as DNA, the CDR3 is TGCGCCAGCAGCTTCCAGGGAGGTGGGGCCAACGTCCTGACTTTC. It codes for CASSFQGGGANVLTF.

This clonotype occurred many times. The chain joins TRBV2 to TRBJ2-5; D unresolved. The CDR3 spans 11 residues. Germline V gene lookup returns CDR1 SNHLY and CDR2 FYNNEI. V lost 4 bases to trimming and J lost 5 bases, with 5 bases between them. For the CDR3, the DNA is TGTGCCAGCAGTGTCGCGGAGACCCAGTACTTC. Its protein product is CASSVAETQYF.

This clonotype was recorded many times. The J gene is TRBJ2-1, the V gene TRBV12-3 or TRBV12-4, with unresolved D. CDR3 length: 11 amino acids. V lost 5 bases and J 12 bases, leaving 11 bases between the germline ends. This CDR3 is CASSLGRVQFF. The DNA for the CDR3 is TGTGCCAGCAGTCTAGGAAGGGTGCAGTTCTTC.

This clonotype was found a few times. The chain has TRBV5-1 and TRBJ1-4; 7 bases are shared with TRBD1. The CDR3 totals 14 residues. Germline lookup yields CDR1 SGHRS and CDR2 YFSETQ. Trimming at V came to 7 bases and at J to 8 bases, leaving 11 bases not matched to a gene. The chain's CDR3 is CASRVQGNGEKLFF. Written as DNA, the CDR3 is TGCGCCAGCCGGGTACAGGGGAACGGCGAAAAACTGTTTTTT.

DNA of the CDR3: TGCGCCAGCAGCCAAGAAGGTCGACAGATGAACACTGAAGCTTTCTTT. Amino acid sequence: CASSQEGRQMNTEAFF. The V gene is TRBV4-1, the J gene TRBJ1-1; D may be TRBD1 (5 bases). Germline V CDR1 and CDR2: MGHRA, YSYEKL. V lost 0 bases, J lost 0 bases, and 11 bases lay in between. The CDR3 is 16 amino acids.

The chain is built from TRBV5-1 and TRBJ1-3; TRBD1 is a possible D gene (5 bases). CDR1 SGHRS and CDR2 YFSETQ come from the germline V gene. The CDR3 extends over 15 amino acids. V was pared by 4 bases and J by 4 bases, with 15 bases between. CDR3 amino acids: CASSRGGFTGNTIYF. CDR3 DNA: TGCGCCAGCAGCCGTGGGGGGTTTACGGGAAACACCATATATTTT.

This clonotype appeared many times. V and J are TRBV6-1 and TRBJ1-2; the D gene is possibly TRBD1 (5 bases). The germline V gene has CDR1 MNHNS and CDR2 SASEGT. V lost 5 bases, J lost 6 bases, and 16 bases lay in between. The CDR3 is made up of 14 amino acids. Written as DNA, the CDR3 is TGTGCCAGCAGTCCACAGGATATAATTCATGGCTACACCTTC. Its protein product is CASSPQDIIHGYTF.

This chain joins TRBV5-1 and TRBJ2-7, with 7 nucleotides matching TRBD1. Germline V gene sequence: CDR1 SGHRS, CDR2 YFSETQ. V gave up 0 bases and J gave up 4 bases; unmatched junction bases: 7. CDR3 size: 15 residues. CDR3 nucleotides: TGCGCCAGCAGCTTGGGAGGGGGCAGAAGGTACGAGCAGTACTTC. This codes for CASSLGGGRRYEQYF.

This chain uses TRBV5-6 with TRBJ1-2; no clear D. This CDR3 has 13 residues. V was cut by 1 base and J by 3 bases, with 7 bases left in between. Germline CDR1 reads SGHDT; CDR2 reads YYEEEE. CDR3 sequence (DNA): TGTGCCAGCAGCTTGCCAGTCCACTATGGCTACACCTTC. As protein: CASSLPVHYGYTF.

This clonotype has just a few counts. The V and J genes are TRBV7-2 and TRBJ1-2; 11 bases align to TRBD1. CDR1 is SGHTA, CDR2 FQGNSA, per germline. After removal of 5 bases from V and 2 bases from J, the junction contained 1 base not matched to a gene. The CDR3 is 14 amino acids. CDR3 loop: CASSRDRGNYGYTF. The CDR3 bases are TGTGCCAGCAGCCGGGACAGGGGGAACTATGGCTACACCTTC.

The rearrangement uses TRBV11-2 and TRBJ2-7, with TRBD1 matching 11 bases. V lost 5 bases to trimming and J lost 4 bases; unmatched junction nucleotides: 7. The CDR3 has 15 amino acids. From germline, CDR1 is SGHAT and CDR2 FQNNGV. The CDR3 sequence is CASSRGQGGVYEQYF. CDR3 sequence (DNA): TGTGCCAGCAGCCGGGGACAGGGGGGTGTGTACGAGCAGTACTTC.

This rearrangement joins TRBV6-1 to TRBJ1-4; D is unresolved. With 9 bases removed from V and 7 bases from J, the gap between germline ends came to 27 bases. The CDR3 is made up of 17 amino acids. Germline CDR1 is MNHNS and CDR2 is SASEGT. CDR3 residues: CASTLGRTLRDSEKLFF. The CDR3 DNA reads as TGTGCCAGTACTCTAGGGAGGACTCTAAGGGATAGTGAAAAACTGTTTTTT.

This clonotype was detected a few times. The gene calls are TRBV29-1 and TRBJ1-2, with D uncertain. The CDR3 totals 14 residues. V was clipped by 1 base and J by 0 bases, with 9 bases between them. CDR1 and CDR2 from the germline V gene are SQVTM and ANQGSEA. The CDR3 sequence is CSVEVGSTNYGYTF. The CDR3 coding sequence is TGCAGCGTTGAAGTGGGGTCGACTAACTATGGCTACACCTTC. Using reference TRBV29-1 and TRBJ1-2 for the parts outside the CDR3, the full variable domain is SAVISQKPSRDICQRGTSLTIQCQVDSQVTMMFWYRQQPGQSLTLIATANQGSEATYESGFVIDKFPISRPNLTFSTLTVSNMSPEDSSIYLCSVEVGSTNYGYTFGSGTRLTVV.

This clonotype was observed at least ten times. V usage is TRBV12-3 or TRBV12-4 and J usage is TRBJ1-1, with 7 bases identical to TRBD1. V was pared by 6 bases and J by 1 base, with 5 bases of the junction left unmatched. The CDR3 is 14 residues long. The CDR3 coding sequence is TGTGCCAGCAGGCAGACAGGGTCGAACACTGAAGCTTTCTTT. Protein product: CASRQTGSNTEAFF.

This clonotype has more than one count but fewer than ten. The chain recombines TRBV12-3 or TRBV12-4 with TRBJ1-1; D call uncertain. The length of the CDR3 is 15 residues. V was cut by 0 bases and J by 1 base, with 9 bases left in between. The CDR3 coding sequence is TGTGCCAGCAGTTTAGCGCGTGTGTGGAACACTGAAGCTTTCTTT. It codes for CASSLARVWNTEAFF.

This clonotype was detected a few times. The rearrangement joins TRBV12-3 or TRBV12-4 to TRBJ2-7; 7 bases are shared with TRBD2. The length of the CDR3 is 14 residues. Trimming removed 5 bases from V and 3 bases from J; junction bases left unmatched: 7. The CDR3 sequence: CASSLGLVFYEQYF. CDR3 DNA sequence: TGTGCCAGCAGTCTAGGACTAGTGTTCTACGAGCAGTACTTC.

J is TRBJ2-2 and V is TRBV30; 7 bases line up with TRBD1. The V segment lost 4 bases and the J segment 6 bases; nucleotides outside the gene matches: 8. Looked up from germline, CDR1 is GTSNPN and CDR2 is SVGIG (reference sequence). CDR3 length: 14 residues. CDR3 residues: CAWKTGNNAGELFF. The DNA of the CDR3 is TGTGCCTGGAAGACAGGGAATAACGCCGGGGAGCTGTTTTTT.

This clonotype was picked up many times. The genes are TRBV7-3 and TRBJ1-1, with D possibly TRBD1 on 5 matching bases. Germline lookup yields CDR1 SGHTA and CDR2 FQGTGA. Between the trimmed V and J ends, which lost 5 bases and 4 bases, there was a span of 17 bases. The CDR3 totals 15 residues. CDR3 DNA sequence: TGTGCCAGCAGCCTAGAGGACGCCCAGGGCACTGAAGCTTTCTTT. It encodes CASSLEDAQGTEAFF.

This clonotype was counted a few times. The DNA for the CDR3 is TGTGCCAGCAGCTTGCTGCAGCAGCCCCAGCATTTT. It codes for CASSLLQQPQHF. The chain uses TRBV7-2 and TRBJ1-5; D gene ambiguous. Trimming took off 3 bases at V and 7 bases at J, with 7 bases between the two ends. Germline V lookup: CDR1 SGHTA, CDR2 FQGNSA. The CDR3 loop spans 12 amino acids.

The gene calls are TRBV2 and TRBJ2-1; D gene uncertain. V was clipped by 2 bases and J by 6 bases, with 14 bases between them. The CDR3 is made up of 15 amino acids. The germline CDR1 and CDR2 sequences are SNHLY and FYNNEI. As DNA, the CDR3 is TGTGCCAGCAGTGAAATAGTAGGTAGGAGCAATGAGCAGTTCTTC. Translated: CASSEIVGRSNEQFF.

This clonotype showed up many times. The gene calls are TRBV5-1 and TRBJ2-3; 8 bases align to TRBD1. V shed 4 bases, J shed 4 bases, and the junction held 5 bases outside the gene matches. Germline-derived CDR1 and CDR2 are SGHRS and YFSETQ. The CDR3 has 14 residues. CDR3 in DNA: TGCGCCAGCAGCCACGGACAGGGCTCAGATACGCAGTATTTT. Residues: CASSHGQGSDTQYF.